Listed below are T cell receptor beta chains from one sample, sequenced in a study of blood T cells in healthy people across ages. From the 5' RACE reads, TCRdb called clonotypes with MiXCR, one entry per CDR3 protein. The table has roughly 800,000 distinct CDR3 sequences, roughly 60% seen once. The sequencing sample was made of blood. These receptors were collected from a man aged 25 to 45 in good health. CDR3s include the opening cysteine and the closing phenylalanine or tryptophan. The D gene is left open where the match is weak. Clone sizes are given selectively: once, few, many, or a class where the clone is expanded.

DNA,CDR3,J,V,length,size,D
TGCAGCGTTGATAGGGCTCGGAATGAGCAGTTCTTC,CSVDRARNEQFF,TRBJ2-1,TRBV29-1,12,.,.
TGCAGTGCTAGAGATCAGGGTAGGGCTAGGGGTTCACCCCTCCACTTT,CSARDQGRARGSPLHF,TRBJ1-6,TRBV20-1,16,.,.
TGTGCCAGCACCAAACCAGGACTAGCGGGGAGGAATGAGCAGTTCTTC,CASTKPGLAGRNEQFF,TRBJ2-1,TRBV12-3/TRBV12-4,16,.,TRBD2
TGCAGTGCTAGTCGGCGGGGGGCCAGGAATGAGCAGTTCTTC,CSASRRGARNEQFF,TRBJ2-1,TRBV20-1,14,.,TRBD2
TGTGCCAGCAGTTATGGGGGGCACGGGGTGACCTACGAGCAGTACTTC,CASSYGGHGVTYEQYF,TRBJ2-7,TRBV6-5,16,.,.
TGCAGTGCTAGAGTTAGCGGGAGGACGGCAGATACGCAGTATTTT,CSARVSGRTADTQYF,TRBJ2-3,TRBV20-1,15,.,TRBD2
TGTGCCAGCACCAGAAGTTTCACAGATACGCAGTATTTT,CASTRSFTDTQYF,TRBJ2-3,TRBV12-3/TRBV12-4,13,.,.
TGTGCCAGCAGCGTAATCTTGAACACTGAAGCTTTCTTT,CASSVILNTEAFF,TRBJ1-1,TRBV9,13,.,.
TGTGCCAGCAGTGAGTCTTTGGGACAGGGGACCTACGAGCAGTACTTC,CASSESLGQGTYEQYF,TRBJ2-7,TRBV6-1,16,.,TRBD1
TGTCAGACCGGGACAGGGGGCAATGAGCAGTTCTTC,CQTGTGGNEQFF,TRBJ2-1,TRBV27,12,.,TRBD1
TGTGCCAGCAGTAGCCCGGGACAGGCGGAGACCCAGTACTTC,CASSSPGQAETQYF,TRBJ2-5,TRBV6-5,14,.,TRBD1
TGTGCCAGCAGCCAAGAATCCTCCGTTCAGCAGTTCTTC,CASSQESSVQQFF,TRBJ2-1,TRBV3-1,13,.,.
TGTGCCAGCACCTTTAGCGGGAAGGTGGCAGATACGCAGTATTTT,CASTFSGKVADTQYF,TRBJ2-3,TRBV7-2,15,few,TRBD2
TGTGCCAGCAGCCCCCGCGCTACAGGGCAACAGCCCCAGCATTTT,CASSPRATGQQPQHF,TRBJ1-5,TRBV6-5,15,.,.
TGTGCCAGCAGCCCGCTGGTGGTTGATACGCAGTATTTT,CASSPLVVDTQYF,TRBJ2-3,TRBV7-2,13,.,.
TGTGCCAGCAGCATCGCGCTGACAGGTCATTACGAGCAGTACTTC,CASSIALTGHYEQYF,TRBJ2-7,TRBV7-9,15,.,.
TGTGCCAGCAGAGAAAGCGGGAGAGGCTACAATGAGCAGTTCTTC,CASRESGRGYNEQFF,TRBJ2-1,TRBV28,15,.,TRBD2
TGTGCCAGCAGCGTAGAAGGGGGCAGTGGCAATGAGCAGTACTTC,CASSVEGGSGNEQYF,TRBJ2-5,TRBV9,15,.,TRBD1
TGTGCCAGCAAGACCCCCGAGGAGACCCAGTACTTC,CASKTPEETQYF,TRBJ2-5,TRBV6-6,12,.,.
TGTGCCAGCAGTTTGAACAGCCCCCCAGATACGCAGTATTTT,CASSLNSPPDTQYF,TRBJ2-3,TRBV12-3/TRBV12-4,14,.,.
TGTGCCAGCAGCTTAGCGGTCCGGGACAGGGAGTACCAAGAGACCCAGTACTTC,CASSLAVRDREYQETQYF,TRBJ2-5,TRBV7-2,18,.,TRBD1
TGCGCCAGCAGCTTTAACCGGGGGACTAGCACAGATACGCAGTATTTT,CASSFNRGTSTDTQYF,TRBJ2-3,TRBV5-1,16,.,.
TGCAGCGTTGAAGATCAAAGGAGGTTTGGCTACACCTTC,CSVEDQRRFGYTF,TRBJ1-2,TRBV29-1,13,few,.
TGTGCCAGTAGTCCAGCCGGAGATGAGCAGTTCTTC,CASSPAGDEQFF,TRBJ2-1,TRBV19,12,.,.
TGCAGCGTTGAAGATTCCTGGTTTTCTAGCGGGGGTGGGACAGATACGCAGTATTTT,CSVEDSWFSSGGGTDTQYF,TRBJ2-3,TRBV29-1,19,.,TRBD2
TGTGCCAGCAGCCCGGGGCCTAATCAAGCTCAGTACTTC,CASSPGPNQAQYF,TRBJ2-7,TRBV7-3,13,.,.
TGTGCCAGCAACGGAGACGAACCAGGAGCAACCGAGCAGTTCTTC,CASNGDEPGATEQFF,TRBJ2-1,TRBV12-3/TRBV12-4,15,.,.
TGCAGTGCTAGCCCGCTCGGGGGGATGACCTACAATGAGCAGTTCTTC,CSASPLGGMTYNEQFF,TRBJ2-1,TRBV20-1,16,.,TRBD2
TGTGCCAGCAGCCGACTAGCGCTAAACAATGAGCAGTTCTTC,CASSRLALNNEQFF,TRBJ2-1,TRBV2,14,.,TRBD2
TGCAGTGCTAATAGAGCGGGGGGCACAGATACGCAGTATTTT,CSANRAGGTDTQYF,TRBJ2-3,TRBV20-1,14,.,TRBD2
TGTGCCAGCAGCTTAGGTCCTTCAGGGACTGGGGCTGGTGGCTACACCTTC,CASSLGPSGTGAGGYTF,TRBJ1-2,TRBV7-6,17,.,.
TGCGCCAGCAGCCAAGATCTAGCTTTGTACAATGAGCAGTTCTTC,CASSQDLALYNEQFF,TRBJ2-1,TRBV4-3,15,.,.
TGTGCCACCTCAAAGGGGGACATGATTGAAAAACTGTTTTTT,CATSKGDMIEKLFF,TRBJ1-4,TRBV10-3,14,.,.
TGCGCCAGCAGTTCGGGACAGCAAGACCAGCCCCAGCATTTT,CASSSGQQDQPQHF,TRBJ1-5,TRBV10-1,14,.,TRBD1
TGTGCCAGCAGTCCACAGACAGGTATATTTGGAAAACTGTTTTTT,CASSPQTGIFGKLFF,TRBJ1-4,TRBV12-3/TRBV12-4,15,.,.
TGCAGCGTTGCTGGGAGCTCCTACAATGAGCAGTTCTTC,CSVAGSSYNEQFF,TRBJ2-1,TRBV29-1,13,.,.
TGCAGTGCTAGAGATCGGACTAGCTCTTCTGGCAATGAGCAGTTCTTC,CSARDRTSSSGNEQFF,TRBJ2-1,TRBV20-1,16,.,TRBD2